This T cell receptor (beta chain) was profiled in a study of shared clonotypes between healthy human individuals (dated by TCRdb to about 2020). With regard to the full study: The cohort included three men and a couple of women between 18 and 49 years of age. To increase sequencing depth and limit assay-specific biases, TCR repertoire library preparation and sequencing were carried out by different laboratories using diverse techniques. The study deeply sequenced blood TCR repertoires of five healthy adults to estimate repertoire size and the extent of clonotype sharing between individuals. Each donor's leukapheresis produced roughly between roughly 0.94 and 9.5 billion PBMCs. For each donor, CD4 naive and CD4 memory were each run on three plates, CD8 naive on two plates, and CD8 memory on one plate.

The count of this clone is one. The specificity of this receptor is unknown. Per-base qualities were not stored, and no clone one base away is much larger. The paper's findings and limits, for the study overall: Rarefaction of sorted-subset datasets indicated incomplete sequencing despite the large sequencing depth. Pairwise subsampling led to the expectation that sequencing depth would affect the degree of clonotype sharing among donors. Clonotypes shared by all four sorted-subset donors showed higher generation probabilities than non-shared clonotypes. Because the study included a small number of donors, the genetic and exposure-history diversity represented was limited. Naive subsets generally had larger estimated clonotype richness than memory subsets. When a few donors were compared, the shared fraction of clonotypes was approximately 5% for naive CD4, around 3.5% for naive CD8, more than 2% for memory CD4, and approximately 0.4% for memory CD8. Sampling was limited to blood, and TCR repertoires in tissue likely differ from TCR repertoires in blood.

TCR CDR3 regions were amplified from genomic DNA by multiplex PCR using the deep immunoSEQ assay. Extracted genomic DNA from each cell subset was distributed evenly across all wells of several immunoSEQ 96-well plates, and each plate was treated as a replicate. For sorted subsets, each replicate PCR was loaded with about 0.2 ug genomic DNA, equivalent to 32,000 or so T cell genomes. The purified libraries were quantified using a Qubit 3.0 fluorometer, sized with a Bioanalyzer 2100, and then quantified again using the KAPA Library Quantification kit. Every immunoSEQ 96-well plate was sequenced on a dedicated single-read 150-cycle Illumina NextSeq 550 flow cell. The study's own analysis went as follows. The immunoSEQ output contained only junctional sequences without quality scores, so filtering could not match that applied to full-length reads. Sequences were annotated with PyIR, a Python wrapper for IgBLAST v1.9, and V/J genes and CDR3 were assigned using IMGT germline references. Any read was removed if the V/J assignment was weak (E-value above 1e-6), the CDR3 was missing, or the read contained stop codons, out-of-frame junctions, or ambiguous translated residues. V3J clonotypes were defined as sequences sharing an identical inferred V gene, J gene, and CDR3 amino acid sequence. Percentage overlap between repertoires was calculated by dividing the number of shared unique clonotypes by the size of the smaller repertoire. RTK rarefaction, the Chao1 estimator, and Recon v2.1 estimates of unobserved clonotypes were used to assess repertoire richness. Generation probabilities for all TCRbeta clonotypes obtained by the gDNA method from a handful of donors were computed using OLGA. TCRdb's version of the immuneACCESS table is confined to in-frame rearrangements and falls short of the full clone set. An unresolved V gene accounts for under half of the shortfall where checked; the remainder is of unknown origin. Clone size and V and J calls were adopted from that table, with D and trimming inferred from the DNA. This sample gives 2 million to 2.5 million clones in total; approximately 94% of them show up just once. The ten largest clones take up 0.13% of the sample.

From the cysteine up to the phenylalanine, the CDR3 has a length of 15 residues. Only the CDR3 portion is preserved as DNA: 45 bases, with reading frame beginning at the first base. CDR1 LNHDA and CDR2 SQIVND are derived from the germline V gene (reference sequence). Germline trimming amounts to 1 base on V and 6 bases on J, with 9 as the count of junction bases outside the gene matches. The donors were healthy, HIV-negative adults who had no recently reported acute infections or vaccinations. Only Caucasian adults living in Nashville, Tennessee, USA were represented among the donors. CD4+ T cells were enriched through magnetic negative selection, after which naive cells were positively selected on CD45RA and the remaining negative fraction served as the memory subset. Blood was collected by leukapheresis, and PBMCs were isolated by Ficoll-Histopaque density gradient centrifugation and then cryopreserved in liquid nitrogen vapor phase. Purity and quantity of every magnetically sorted T cell population were checked by analytical flow cytometry. Genomic DNA was isolated from every sorted fraction and measured by UV absorbance on a Nanodrop 2000c.

Specimen: naive CD4+ T cells sorted from blood. This sample's cell subset or site label indicates: CD45RA+ positively selected. The origin of this receptor is a man aged 18 to 30 in good health. The V gene is TRBV19 and the J gene is TRBJ2-7, with 7 bases in between that match TRBD1. The CDR3 protein sequence reads: CASSIATGSKLEQYF. In nucleotides, the sequence is TGTGCCAGTAGTATAGCGACAGGGTCAAAGCTCGAGCAGTACTTC.